The clone carrying this TCR beta chain was observed at least ten times. The antigen is not known. Every TCR cDNA molecule bore its own unique molecular identifier. One entry per CDR3 protein results from TCRdb running MiXCR on the 5' RACE reads. The data contain tens of thousands of distinct CDR3 sequences, less than 5.5% of them seen just once; the ten biggest clones take up 25% to 30%. The record originates from a study of spatial heterogeneity in lung cancer. In the study overall: Fewer alpha-chain than beta-chain sequences were consistently detected. Overall study results and limits: Ubiquitous expanded tumor TCRs were seen in blood more at resection than at follow-up.

This sample's time point: sample taken at primary tumor resection. From tumor, nontumor lung or frozen PBMC, whole RNA was taken unsorted for sequencing. The donors, about 78 patients with untreated early-stage non-small cell lung cancer, provided the samples. The receptor was isolated from a female donor with early-stage non-small cell lung cancer. The sequencing here drew on PBMCs, taken at surgery.

The chain's CDR3 is CSVKPTWAVEQFF. DNA of the CDR3: TGCAGTGTTAAGCCCACATGGGCAGTTGAGCAGTTCTTC. The chain carries TRBV20-1 and TRBJ2-1; no clear D gene. The V gene's germline CDR1 is DFQATT and CDR2 SNEGSKA (reference sequence). This CDR3 region has 13 residues. Between the trimmed V and J ends, which lost 7 bases and 9 bases, there was a span of 19 bases.